Shown below are 23 T cell receptor beta chains from a single sample sequenced in a study of blood T cells in healthy people across ages. The use of a sample-barcoded 5' primer and a J-beta primer mix characterized a second PCR of roughly 7 to 12 cycles. One entry per CDR3 protein, called by TCRdb with MiXCR from the 5' RACE reads. The sample lists 850,000 to 950,000 distinct CDR3 sequences, roughly 26% occurring once. The sequencing input was blood. The receptors originated from a woman older than 75 in good health.

This sequence joins TRBV28 and TRBJ2-4, with 7 bases matching TRBD2. The J call may be in error: the DNA end matches TRBJ2-7 better. This CDR3 comprises 16 residues. Germline V gene lookup returns CDR1 MDHEN and CDR2 SYDVKM. The CDR3 nucleotides are TGTGCCAGCAGGAGGCTAGCGGAGGGCCCAACCTGCGAGCAGTACTTC. This encodes CASRRLAEGPTCEQYF.

This clonotype has at least ten counts. V usage is TRBV12-3 or TRBV12-4 and J usage is TRBJ2-5; maybe TRBD1 (5 bases). CDR3 length equals 16 residues. Trimming pared 3 bases from V and 5 bases from J, leaving 19 bases between. The CDR3 loop reads CASSLAVTQAWETQYF. CDR3 nucleotides: TGTGCCAGCAGTTTGGCGGTTACACAGGCCTGGGAGACCCAGTACTTC.

Concerning this clonotype: A single base separates this from a much larger clone, so it may be a read error. This chain links TRBV5-6 with TRBJ2-1, with 9 bases fitting TRBD1. This CDR3 contains 16 residues. Germline-derived CDR1 and CDR2 are SGHDT and YYEEEE. The trim removed 3 bases at V and 10 bases at J, leaving 14 bases unmatched. The CDR3 region is CASSSTGTGLAYEQFF. The CDR3 nucleotides are TGTGCCAGCAGCTCGACCGGGACAGGGTTAGCCTACGAGCAGTTCTTC.

On this clonotype itself: A much larger clone is a single base away; this may be a read error. The V call is TRBV20-1, the J call TRBJ1-2; TRBD1 might be the D (5 bases). V was shortened by 4 bases and J by 9 bases, with 18 bases between the two germline ends. The CDR3 covers 13 residues. The germline gives CDR1 DFQATT, CDR2 SNEGSKA (reference sequence). The CDR3 loop reads CSAKSRAWDCYTF. The DNA of the CDR3 is TGCAGTGCTAAATCCAGGGCGTGGGATTGCTACACCTTC.

This clonotype was picked up a small number of times. The rearrangement uses TRBV6-5 and TRBJ1-4; possibly TRBD1 for D (5 bases). Deletions cut 0 bases from V and 4 bases from J, with 12 bases between. The CDR3 has 16 residues. The germline V gene encodes CDR1 MNHEY and CDR2 SVGAGI. This CDR3 is CASSYSGRANNEKLFF. For the CDR3, the DNA is TGTGCCAGCAGTTACTCAGGCAGGGCCAATAATGAAAAACTGTTTTTT.

There are a few counts of this clonotype. The chain joins TRBV20-1 to TRBJ2-3; TRBD1 matches 10 bases. J gave up 1 base and V 0 bases, and 7 bases lay outside the gene matches. CDR1 is DFQATT, CDR2 SNEGSKA, per germline (reference sequence). The CDR3 length is 17 residues. CDR3: CSARDGTGTGGTDTQYF. CDR3 in DNA: TGCAGTGCTAGAGACGGGACCGGGACAGGGGGCACAGATACGCAGTATTTT.

This chain joins TRBV30 and TRBJ2-1; D possibly matches TRBD1 or TRBD2 (5 bases each). Per the germline V gene, CDR1 is GTSNPN and CDR2 is SVGIG (reference sequence). CDR3 length equals 14 residues. Trimming removed 1 base from V and 9 bases from J, with 16 bases in between. This chain's CDR3 is CAWSGGVGDLEQFF. In DNA form, the CDR3 reads TGTGCCTGGAGTGGAGGGGTGGGTGATCTTGAGCAGTTCTTC.

Regarding this clonotype: A much larger clonotype is one base distant, so this may be a read error. The chain has TRBV7-2 and TRBJ2-7; 7 bases map to TRBD2. This CDR3 is built from 15 residues. The V and J ends lost 0 bases and 2 bases, in that order; junction bases with no gene match: 4. Germline V gene lookup returns CDR1 SGHTA and CDR2 FQGNSA. This chain's CDR3 is CASSLALAVPYEQYF. The CDR3 DNA sequence: TGTGCCAGCAGCTTAGCCCTAGCGGTACCCTACGAGCAGTACTTC.

J is TRBJ2-7 and V is TRBV7-9, with D perhaps being TRBD1 or TRBD2 (5 bases each). Deletions cut 5 bases from V and 1 base from J, with 9 bases between. CDR3 size: 13 residues. Germline V lookup: CDR1 SEHNR, CDR2 FQNEAQ (reference sequence). The CDR3 bases are TGTGCCAGCAGCGCCAGGGAGTCCTACGAGCAGTACTTC. As protein: CASSARESYEQYF.

This clonotype was found many times. The chain joins TRBV20-1 to TRBJ2-3; 16 nucleotides match TRBD2. V shed 3 bases, J shed 2 bases, and the junction held 11 bases outside the gene matches. This CDR3 is built from 19 residues. The V gene's germline CDR1 is DFQATT and CDR2 SNEGSKA (reference sequence). In DNA, the CDR3 is TGCAGTGCTAGCGGTACCGGGACTAGCGGGGGGGCCGACACAGATACGCAGTATTTT. This gives the protein CSASGTGTSGGADTDTQYF.

CDR3 protein: CATSDTGPGEPQHF. The CDR3 DNA reads as TGTGCCACCAGTGACACAGGTCCGGGGGAGCCCCAGCATTTT. The rearrangement joins TRBV24-1 to TRBJ1-5; maybe TRBD1 (5 bases). The CDR3 is made up of 14 amino acids. The germline V gene encodes CDR1 KGHDR and CDR2 SFDVKD. V dropped 4 bases and J dropped 8 bases, with 14 bases sitting between them.

This clonotype appeared once. The genes are TRBV5-6 and TRBJ1-4; no reliable D call. Trimming pared 4 bases from V and 13 bases from J, leaving 14 bases between. Germline loops: CDR1 SGHDT, CDR2 YYEEEE. The CDR3 runs 12 residues. The CDR3 spells CASSTQVGRLFF. CDR3 sequence (DNA): TGTGCCAGCAGCACGCAAGTAGGAAGACTGTTTTTT.

This clonotype was counted only a few times. The J gene is TRBJ2-5, the V gene TRBV18; no reliable D call. The germline gives CDR1 KGHSH, CDR2 LQKENI. The CDR3 length is 13 residues. V was shortened by 0 bases and J by 11 bases, with 13 bases between the two germline ends. DNA for the CDR3: TGTGCCAGCTCACCACCGGCTGTTGATGAGCAGTACTTC. This codes for CASSPPAVDEQYF.

This clonotype was picked up a small number of times. A read error may explain this, as a much larger clone is one base away. The chain carries TRBV20-1 and TRBJ2-3, with 7 nucleotides matching TRBD2. CDR1 DFQATT and CDR2 SNEGSKA come from the germline V gene (reference sequence). Trimming at V came to 7 bases and at J to 7 bases, leaving 8 bases not matched to a gene. The CDR3 sequence is 12 residues long. This chain's CDR3 is CSVGGTANTQYF. CDR3 nucleotide sequence: TGCAGTGTGGGGGGGACTGCAAATACGCAGTATTTT.

At least ten counts were recorded for this clonotype. The chain recombines TRBV4-3 with TRBJ2-4, with D perhaps matching TRBD2 (5 bases). The CDR3 is made up of 16 amino acids. V was trimmed by 0 bases and J by 0 bases, leaving 9 bases between them. Germline V gene lookup returns CDR1 LGHNA and CDR2 YSLEER. The DNA of the CDR3 is TGCGCCAGCAGCCAAGACCGGGGAGCAGCCAAAAACATTCAGTACTTC. It specifies CASSQDRGAAKNIQYF.

This clonotype was seen repeatedly, ten times or more. The chain employs TRBV20-1 and TRBJ1-5; no clear D. Germline CDR1 is DFQATT and CDR2 is SNEGSKA (reference sequence). Trimming shortened V by 3 bases and J by 6 bases, and 6 bases separated the two germline ends. There are 11 residues in the CDR3. CDR3 coding DNA: TGCAGTGCTAGTCTCGGTCAGCCCCAGCATTTT. Its translation is CSASLGQPQHF.

The chain carries TRBV30 and TRBJ2-1; possibly TRBD1 for D (6 bases). Germline-derived CDR1 and CDR2 are GTSNPN and SVGIG (reference sequence). The CDR3 is 15 residues long. The V gene lost 3 bases and the J gene lost 7 bases, with 19 bases spanning the gap. The CDR3 bases are TGTGCCTGGAGGCCGACCAGCGTACAGGGTAATGAGCAGTTCTTC. Translation: CAWRPTSVQGNEQFF.

The chain employs TRBV12-3 or TRBV12-4 and TRBJ2-3; 7 bases fit TRBD1. CDR3 length: 13 residues. After removal of 5 bases from V and 5 bases from J, the junction contained 4 bases not matched to a gene. Here the CDR3 DNA reads TGTGCCAGCAGTGTCGGGACAGTAGATACGCAGTATTTT. Amino acid sequence: CASSVGTVDTQYF.

V and J are TRBV18 and TRBJ2-5, with 11 bases that match TRBD2. V trimming: 0 bases; J trimming: 11 bases; junction bases outside the gene matches: 8. There are 15 residues in the CDR3. Looked up from germline, CDR1 is KGHSH and CDR2 is LQKENI. The CDR3 region has the DNA TGTGCCAGCTCACCACCAACTAGCGGGGGAGGAGAGCAGTACTTC. It specifies CASSPPTSGGGEQYF.

For this clonotype: No conserved phenylalanine or tryptophan is present at the end of the CDR3, so a read error is the likely explanation. This chain uses TRBV11-1 with TRBJ2-1; D ambiguous. V shed 1 base and J shed 6 bases, with 4 bases lying between them. Germline CDR1 SGHAT, CDR2 FQDESV (reference sequence). The CDR3 loop spans 12 amino acids. The CDR3 nucleotides are TGTGCCAGCAGCTTAGTTGGCAATGAGCAGTTCTGC. It yields the protein CASSLVGNEQFC.

The chain links TRBV5-5 to TRBJ2-5; 9 positions agree with TRBD2. The CDR3 is made up of 16 amino acids. Germline-derived CDR1 and CDR2 are SGHKS and YYEKEE (reference sequence). The V segment lost 0 bases and the J segment 5 bases; nucleotides outside the gene matches: 8. The CDR3, as DNA: TGTGCCAGCAGCTTGGGGAGAGCGGGGGGAGGTGAGACCCAGTACTTC. Protein product: CASSLGRAGGGETQYF.

This clonotype was recorded many times. This sequence joins TRBV20-1 and TRBJ2-5, with no clear D. Per germline, CDR1 DFQATT and CDR2 SNEGSKA (reference sequence). The CDR3 runs 12 residues. V was clipped by 3 bases and J by 5 bases, with 10 bases between them. The CDR3 DNA is TGCAGTGCTAGTGTTCTTGCCGAGACCCAGTACTTC. Its translation: CSASVLAETQYF.

This chain connects TRBV20-1 to TRBJ2-4; 7 bases are a match to TRBD1. The closer fit of TRBJ2-7 to the DNA end suggests the J call may be wrong. CDR3 length: 16 residues. The germline gives CDR1 DFQATT, CDR2 SNEGSKA (reference sequence). The CDR3: CSAGGITTGSPYEQYF. The CDR3 nucleotides are TGCAGTGCTGGGGGAATAACGACAGGGTCCCCCTACGAGCAGTACTTC.